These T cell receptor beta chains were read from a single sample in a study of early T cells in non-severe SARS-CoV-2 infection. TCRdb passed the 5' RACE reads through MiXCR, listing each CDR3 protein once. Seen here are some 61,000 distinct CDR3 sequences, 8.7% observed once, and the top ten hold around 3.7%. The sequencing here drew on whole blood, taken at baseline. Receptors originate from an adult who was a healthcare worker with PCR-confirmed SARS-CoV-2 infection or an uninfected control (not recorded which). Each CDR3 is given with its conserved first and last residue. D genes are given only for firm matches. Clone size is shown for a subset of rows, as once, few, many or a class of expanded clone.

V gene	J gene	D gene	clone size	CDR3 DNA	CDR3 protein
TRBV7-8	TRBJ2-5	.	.	TGTGCCAGCAGAGCCCGAAGGGGGGCGGTAGAGACCCAGTACTTC	CASRARRGAVETQYF
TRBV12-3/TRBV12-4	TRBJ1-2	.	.	TGTGCCAGCAGTCTTCTGGGGGCTAACTATGGCTACACCTTC	CASSLLGANYGYTF
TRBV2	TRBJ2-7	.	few	TGTGCCAGCTCAACCGACCACTATTCCTACGAGCAGTACTTC	CASSTDHYSYEQYF
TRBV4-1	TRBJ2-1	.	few	TGCGCCAGCAGCCAAGATCTGGCTTTTAGACTCAACAATGAGCAGTTCTTC	CASSQDLAFRLNNEQFF
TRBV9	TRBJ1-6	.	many	TGTGCCAGCAGCACCACAGGGAATTCACCCCTCCACTTT	CASSTTGNSPLHF
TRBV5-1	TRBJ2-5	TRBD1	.	TGCGCCAGCAGCTTCATAAAGGGACAGAGCTACCAAGAGACCCAGTACTTC	CASSFIKGQSYQETQYF
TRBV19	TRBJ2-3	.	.	TGTGCCAGTAGTATAACGGCTAGCACAGATACGCAGTATTTT	CASSITASTDTQYF
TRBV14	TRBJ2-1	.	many	TGTGCCAGCAGCCCGACTAGTTCGAATGAGCAGTTCTTC	CASSPTSSNEQFF
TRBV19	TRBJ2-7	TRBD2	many	TGTGCCAGTAGTGCAGCGGGAGGCCACGGGGGTTACGAGCAGTACTTC	CASSAAGGHGGYEQYF
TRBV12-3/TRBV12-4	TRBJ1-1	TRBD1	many	TGTGCCAGCATCCCAGGGGGGAACACTGAAGCTTTCTTT	CASIPGGNTEAFF
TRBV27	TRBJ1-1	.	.	TGTGCCAGCAGTTTGTTGGGCCGTAACACTGAAGCTTTCTTT	CASSLLGRNTEAFF
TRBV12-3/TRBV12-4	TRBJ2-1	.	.	TGTGCCAGCAGTTCGGGAGTAGCGTGGAATGAGCAGTTCTTC	CASSSGVAWNEQFF
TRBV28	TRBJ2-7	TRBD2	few	TGTGCCAGCAGTTTTACGCGGGAGCAGTGCTTC	CASSFTREQCF
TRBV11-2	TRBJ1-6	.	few	TGTGCCAGCACCCTCGGACGGACCTATAATTCACCCCTCCACTTT	CASTLGRTYNSPLHF
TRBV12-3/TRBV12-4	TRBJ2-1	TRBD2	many	TGTGCCAGCAGCAGACTAGCGGGGAAGGGCAATGAGCAGTTCTTC	CASSRLAGKGNEQFF
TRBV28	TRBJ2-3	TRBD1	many	TGTGCCAGCATCCCAGGGGGCTTCCCCAGCACAGATACGCAGTATTTT	CASIPGGFPSTDTQYF
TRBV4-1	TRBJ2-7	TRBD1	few	TGCGCCAGCAGCCCTTTACAGGGGGCCTACGAGCAGTACTTC	CASSPLQGAYEQYF
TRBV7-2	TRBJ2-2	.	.	TGTGCCAGCAGCTTAGTTGCGCCCCCCGGGGAGCTGTTTTTT	CASSLVAPPGELFF
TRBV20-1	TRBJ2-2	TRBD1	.	TGCAGTGCTCCCATTAACACAGGGGGCCGCGGGGAGCTGTTTTTT	CSAPINTGGRGELFF
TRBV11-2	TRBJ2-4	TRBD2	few	TGTGCCAGCAGCCACGGACTAGCGGGAGTCGGCAAAAACATTCAGTACTTC	CASSHGLAGVGKNIQYF
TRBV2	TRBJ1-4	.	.	TGTGCCAGCAAGACATCCGATGAAAAACTGTTTTTT	CASKTSDEKLFF
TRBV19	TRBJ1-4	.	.	TGTGCCAGTAGTATAGGTAGAGAACTGTTTTTT	CASSIGRELFF
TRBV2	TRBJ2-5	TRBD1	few	TGTGCCAGCAGCAGTCTAGGGACAGGGAAGGAGACCCAGTACTTC	CASSSLGTGKETQYF
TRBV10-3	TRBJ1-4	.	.	.	CAISEGDRGLMKNCFF
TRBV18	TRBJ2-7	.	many	TGTGCCAGCTCACCTCCTGGACAGGAGGGGACCTACGAGCAGTACTTC	CASSPPGQEGTYEQYF
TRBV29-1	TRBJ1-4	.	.	TGCAGCGTTGAAGTGCCGGTGCCCTGGGGAAAACTGTTTTTT	CSVEVPVPWGKLFF
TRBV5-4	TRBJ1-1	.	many	TGTGCCAGCAGCGGGAAGACAGGACTGAACACTGAAGCTTTCTTT	CASSGKTGLNTEAFF
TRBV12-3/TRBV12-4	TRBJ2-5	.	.	TGTGCCAGCAGTTTCCATCGATTAGGGCACGAGACCCAGTACTTC	CASSFHRLGHETQYF
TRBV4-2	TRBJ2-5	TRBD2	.	TGTGCCAGCAGCCCACAAGGGAGCAGCGGGGGCCTCCAAGAGACCCAGTACTTC	CASSPQGSSGGLQETQYF
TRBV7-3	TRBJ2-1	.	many	TGTGCCAGCAGCTCTGGGGGGGCCGGCTACAATGAGCAGTTCTTC	CASSSGGAGYNEQFF
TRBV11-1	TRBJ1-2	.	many	TGTGCCAGCAGCCCTTGGGGCCTAACACCTTCCTATGGCTACACCTTC	CASSPWGLTPSYGYTF
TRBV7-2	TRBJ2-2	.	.	TGTGCCAGCAGCCCGAACAGGGCAGGGGAGCTGTTTTTT	CASSPNRAGELFF
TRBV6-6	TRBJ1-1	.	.	TGTGCCAGCTTAGCCCGGGACACGAACACTGAAGCTTTCTTT	CASLARDTNTEAFF
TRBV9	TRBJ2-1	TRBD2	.	TGTGCCAGCGGTGCGGGAGGGACCTACAATGAGCAGTTCTTC	CASGAGGTYNEQFF
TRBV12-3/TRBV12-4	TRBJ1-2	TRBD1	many	TGTGCCAGCACCCCCGGGAGGGGACAGGGGGAGTCCAATGGCTACACCTTC	CASTPGRGQGESNGYTF
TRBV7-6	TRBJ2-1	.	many	TGTGCCAGCAGCTTAGGAGGTAGCGATGAGCAGTTCTTC	CASSLGGSDEQFF
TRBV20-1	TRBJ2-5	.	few	TGCAGTGCTAGAGATCCCGGGTACTACCAAGAGACCCAGTACTTC	CSARDPGYYQETQYF
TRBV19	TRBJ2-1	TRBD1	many	TGTGCCAGTACCATGGACAGGGGGAATGAGCAGTTCTTC	CASTMDRGNEQFF
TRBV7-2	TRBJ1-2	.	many	TGTGCCAGCAGCTTAGTGCAGGGACACCAAGCTAACTATGGCTACACCTTC	CASSLVQGHQANYGYTF
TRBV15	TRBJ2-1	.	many	TGTGCCACCAGGGGGGTACACAATGAGCAGTTCTTC	CATRGVHNEQFF
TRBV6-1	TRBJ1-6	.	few	TGTGCCAGCAGGGTGAGAATACTAAATTCACCCCTCCACTTT	CASRVRILNSPLHF
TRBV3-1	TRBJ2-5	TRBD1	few	TGTGCCAGCAGCCACGCAGGGGGTGGCAGAAAGACCCAGTACTTC	CASSHAGGGRKTQYF
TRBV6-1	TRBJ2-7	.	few	TGTGCCAGCAGTGTTCGTACCTACGAGCAGTACTTC	CASSVRTYEQYF
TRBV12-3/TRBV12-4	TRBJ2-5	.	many	TGTGCCAGCAGTATCGGGACGCACCAAGAGACCCAGTACTTC	CASSIGTHQETQYF
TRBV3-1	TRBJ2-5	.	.	TGTGCCAGCAGCCGTTCGGCACAAGAGACCCAGTACTTC	CASSRSAQETQYF
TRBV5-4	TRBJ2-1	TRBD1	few	TGTGCCAGCAGCGAGGGGACAGCCTCCTACAATGAGCAGTTCTTC	CASSEGTASYNEQFF
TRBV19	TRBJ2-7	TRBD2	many	TGTGCCAGTTCTCGACTAGCGGGGAACTACGAGCAGTACTTC	CASSRLAGNYEQYF
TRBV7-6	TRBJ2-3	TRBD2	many	TGTGCCAGCAGCTTAGTCGGGACTAGTGGGGGAACGCAGTATTTT	CASSLVGTSGGTQYF
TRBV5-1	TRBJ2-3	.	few	TGCGCCAGCAGCTTGATGGGGGGAAGCACAGATACGCAGTATTTT	CASSLMGGSTDTQYF
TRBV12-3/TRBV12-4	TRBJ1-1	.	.	TGTGCCAGCAGTTTGTCAGGGAAGGCAACTGAAGCTTTCTTT	CASSLSGKATEAFF
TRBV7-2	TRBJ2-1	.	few	TGTGCCAGCAGCTTAGCGGTCCGCTATGAGCAGTTCTTC	CASSLAVRYEQFF
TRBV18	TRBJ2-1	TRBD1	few	TGTGCCAGCTCACCAAGGGACAGCTTCGAGCAGTTCTTC	CASSPRDSFEQFF
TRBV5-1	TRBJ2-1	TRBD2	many	TGCGCCAGCAGCTTCAGCGGGAATTACGAGCAGTTCTTC	CASSFSGNYEQFF
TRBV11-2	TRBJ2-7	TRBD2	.	TGTGCCAGCAGCTTAGACGGACTAGCGGGAGGGTCCTACGAGCAGTACTTC	CASSLDGLAGGSYEQYF
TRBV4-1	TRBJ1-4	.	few	TGCGCCAGCAGCCCGGGGTTAAATGAAAAACTGTTTTTT	CASSPGLNEKLFF